The clone carrying this T cell receptor beta chain was counted only a few times. What it binds is unknown. The sample is drawn from a study of identical twins. Study-level findings and limits: Where out-of-frame alpha sequences were twin-shared, they showed excess low generation probability. Models underestimated how often monozygotic twins shared out-of-frame TCR alpha.

Deletions cut 7 bases from V and 9 bases from J, with 25 bases between. The CDR3 consists of 16 residues. Germline lookup yields CDR1 MNHNS and CDR2 SASEGT. One entry per CDR3 protein results from TCRdb running MiXCR on the 5' RACE reads. The sample lists approximately 500,000 distinct CDR3 sequences, 20% to 30% seen once, with about 2.7% in the top ten. These data were also filed under a second study, of T cells expressing NK-cell markers. From that second work: CD3+CD56+NKG2C+, CD3+CD56+NKG2C- and CD3+CD56-NKG2C+ T cells, once sorted, supplied the TCR beta repertoires. Topping the CD3+CD56-NKG2C+ fraction as well were these clonotypes, in several donors.

The source of this sequence is a woman under 30 in good health. The V call is TRBV6-1, the J call TRBJ2-1, with D perhaps being TRBD1 or TRBD2 (5 bases each). What was sequenced was CD4+ T cells sorted from blood. CDR3 DNA sequence: TGTGCCAGCATCCGCACTAGGGGTACACACAATACTGAGCAGTTCTTC. Translating it yields CASIRTRGTHNTEQFF.